The 13 T cell receptor beta chains in this list originate from one sample, sequenced in a study of shared clonotypes between healthy human individuals. Produced via immunoSEQ multiplex PCR; TCRdb's table is partial and in-frame only. The sample holds hundreds of thousands of clones, approximately 96% seen once. Selected positively for CCR7 and CD45RO-negative, naive CD8 cells excluded terminally differentiated effector memory CD45RA+ cells. Sequencing was done on a sample of naive CD8+ T cells sorted from blood. The receptors shown here come from a woman aged 30 to 39 in good health.

V gene TRBV9 combines with J gene TRBJ1-2, with a weak D call TRBD1 (5 bases). Trimming shortened V by 4 bases and J by 6 bases, and 10 bases separated the two germline ends. The CDR3 is 12 residues long. Per the germline V gene, CDR1 is SGDLS and CDR2 is YYNGEE. CDR3 sequence (DNA): TGTGCCAGCAGCACGCAGGGCGATGGCTACACCTTC. Its translation: CASSTQGDGYTF. The variable domain in full, with the rest retrieved from reference TRBV9 and TRBJ1-2, is DSGVTQTPKHLITATGQRVTLRCSPRSGDLSVYWYQQSLDQGLQFLIQYYNGEERAKGNILERFSAQQFPDLHSELNLSSLELGDSALYFCASSTQGDGYTFGSGTRLTVV.

CDR3 sequence (DNA): TGTGCCAGCAGTGACCCCAACGGAGGTGGCTACACCTTC. It is translated as CASSDPNGGGYTF. The rearrangement uses TRBV6-4 and TRBJ1-2; D gene uncertain. V lost 2 bases, J lost 7 bases, and 11 bases lay in between. This CDR3 is 13 amino acids long. Germline lookup yields CDR1 MRHNA and CDR2 SNTAGT.

Here the CDR3 DNA reads TGTGCCAGCAGGGGACAGGGCGACAGGCGCTACACCTTC. This gives the protein CASRGQGDRRYTF. This chain connects TRBV5-6 to TRBJ1-2; TRBD1 agrees at 9 bases. The CDR3 loop spans 13 amino acids. V dropped 5 bases and J dropped 9; count of bases not matched to a gene: 8. Looked up from germline, CDR1 is SGHDT and CDR2 is YYEEEE.

This clone was counted once. This chain links TRBV7-8 with TRBJ2-7; a weak D match, TRBD1 (6 bases). V lost 0 bases, J lost 4 bases, and 19 bases lay in between. Germline V CDR1 and CDR2: SGHVS, FQNEAQ. CDR3 length: 17 amino acids. CDR3 region: CASSLAFVKGVGYEQYF. The CDR3 DNA reads as TGTGCCAGCAGCTTAGCATTCGTCAAGGGGGTGGGTTACGAGCAGTACTTC.

The V gene is TRBV5-1, the J gene TRBJ1-4; maybe TRBD1 (6 bases). This CDR3 contains 15 residues. The germline V gene encodes CDR1 SGHRS and CDR2 YFSETQ. As DNA, the CDR3 is TGCGCTACCCACCTCCCGACAGGAAGGGACGAAAAACTGTTTTTT. This sequence encodes CATHLPTGRDEKLFF.

In its sample, this clone was seen once. As DNA, the CDR3 is TGTGCCAGCAGCCACGAGGGGTTGGCAGATACGCAGTATTTT. Translated: CASSHEGLADTQYF. The rearrangement uses TRBV7-9 and TRBJ2-3, with D possibly called TRBD1 or TRBD2 (5 bases each). This CDR3 region has 14 residues. Trimming took 5 bases from V and 4 from J, leaving 13 bases between them. Germline assignment: CDR1 SEHNR and CDR2 FQNEAQ (reference sequence).

The chain joins TRBV4-1 to TRBJ2-6, with 7 bases matching TRBD2. The length of the CDR3 is 16 residues. The trim removed 6 bases at V and 0 bases at J, leaving 5 bases unmatched. Germline V gene lookup returns CDR1 MGHRA and CDR2 YSYEKL. CDR3 loop: CASSGRDYSGANVLTF. CDR3 coding DNA: TGCGCCAGCAGTGGGAGGGACTACTCTGGGGCCAACGTCCTGACTTTC.

V usage is TRBV7-9 and J usage is TRBJ2-7; no definite D call. The CDR3 loop spans 11 amino acids. Germline V gene sequence: CDR1 SEHNR, CDR2 FQNEAQ (reference sequence). Trimming left V 7 bases short and J 1 base short, with 5 bases between. CDR3 region: CASTYSYEQYF. CDR3 DNA sequence: TGTGCCAGCACCTATTCCTACGAGCAGTACTTC.

The gene calls are TRBV5-4 and TRBJ2-1; the D gene could be TRBD1 or TRBD2 (5 bases each). Germline V gene data show CDR1 as SGHNT and CDR2 as YYREEE (reference sequence). This CDR3 contains 16 residues. Between the trimmed V and J ends, which lost 4 bases and 9 bases, there was a span of 23 bases. Here the CDR3 reads CASSRKGEPFPSEQFF. In DNA form, the CDR3 reads TGTGCCAGCAGCCGGAAAGGGGAGCCCTTCCCGAGTGAGCAGTTCTTC.

The CDR3 sequence: CATRSASDRGPGELFF. The CDR3, as DNA: TGTGCCACCAGAAGTGCCTCTGACAGGGGCCCCGGGGAGCTGTTTTTT. V and J are TRBV15 and TRBJ2-2; the match to TRBD1 covers 8 bases. This CDR3 contains 16 residues. Trimming at V came to 6 bases and at J to 6 bases, leaving 12 bases not matched to a gene. Germline values: CDR1 LNHNV, CDR2 YYDKDF (reference sequence).

The V and J genes are TRBV27 and TRBJ2-7, with no clear D. Germline CDR1 and CDR2: MNHEY and SMNVEV (reference sequence). The CDR3 runs 14 residues. Trimming cost V 0 bases and J 4 bases, with 10 bases left between them. This CDR3 reads CASSLSASLYEQYF. The CDR3 coding sequence is TGTGCCAGCAGTTTATCGGCTAGTCTATACGAGCAGTACTTC.

The genes are TRBV19 and TRBJ1-1; D remains ambiguous. Trimming pared 6 bases from V and 3 bases from J, leaving 8 bases between. The CDR3 is 12 amino acids. Germline-derived CDR1 and CDR2 are LNHDA and SQIVND (reference sequence). The CDR3 DNA follows: TGTGCCAGTAGAGAAGTTGACACTGAAGCTTTCTTT. It translates to CASREVDTEAFF.

The chain carries TRBV28 and TRBJ2-7; TRBD1 matches 11 bases. CDR3 length: 15 amino acids. With V trimmed by 8 bases and J by 1 base, 7 bases remained unmatched. Germline V lookup: CDR1 MDHEN, CDR2 SYDVKM. CDR3 sequence (DNA): TGTGCCAGCCTCGACCGGGACAGGGGGTCCTACGAGCAGTACTTC. Residues: CASLDRDRGSYEQYF.